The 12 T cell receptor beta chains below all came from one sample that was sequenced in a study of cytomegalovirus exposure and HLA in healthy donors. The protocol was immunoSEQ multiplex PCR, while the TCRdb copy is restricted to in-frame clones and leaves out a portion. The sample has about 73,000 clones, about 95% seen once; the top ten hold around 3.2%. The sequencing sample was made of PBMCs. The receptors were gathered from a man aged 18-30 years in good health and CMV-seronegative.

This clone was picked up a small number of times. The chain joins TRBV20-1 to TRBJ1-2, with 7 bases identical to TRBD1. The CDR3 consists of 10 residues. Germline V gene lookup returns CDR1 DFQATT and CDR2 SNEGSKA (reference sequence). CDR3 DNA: TGCACCCTTGGGCAGGGGGGATACACCTTC. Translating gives CTLGQGGYTF.

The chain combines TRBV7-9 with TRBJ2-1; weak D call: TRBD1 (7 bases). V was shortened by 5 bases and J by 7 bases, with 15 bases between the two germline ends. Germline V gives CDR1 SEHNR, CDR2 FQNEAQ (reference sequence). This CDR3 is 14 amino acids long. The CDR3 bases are TGTGCCAGCAGCCCCGACGCAGGGGGGAATGAGCAGTTCTTC. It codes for CASSPDAGGNEQFF.

In DNA, the CDR3 is TGTGCCAGCAGCGTTGCCGGGGGGGTTCATACGCAGTATTTT. The encoded protein is CASSVAGGVHTQYF. The chain uses TRBV9 and TRBJ2-3, with TRBD2 matching over 8 bases. This CDR3 contains 14 residues. V lost 2 bases and J lost 7; bases outside the gene matches: 6. Germline lookup yields CDR1 SGDLS and CDR2 YYNGEE.

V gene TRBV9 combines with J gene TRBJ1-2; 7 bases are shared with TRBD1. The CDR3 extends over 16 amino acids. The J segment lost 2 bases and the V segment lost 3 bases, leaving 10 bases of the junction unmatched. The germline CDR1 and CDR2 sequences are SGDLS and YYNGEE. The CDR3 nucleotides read TGTGCCAGCAGCGCGGGGTCGGGACAGAAAAACTATGGCTACACCTTC. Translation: CASSAGSGQKNYGYTF.

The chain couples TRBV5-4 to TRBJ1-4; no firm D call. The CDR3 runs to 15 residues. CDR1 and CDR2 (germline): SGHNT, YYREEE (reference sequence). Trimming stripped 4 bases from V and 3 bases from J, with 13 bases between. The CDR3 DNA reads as TGTGCCAGCAGCGATCCAGGCAGCCCTAATGAAAAACTGTTTTTT. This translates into CASSDPGSPNEKLFF.

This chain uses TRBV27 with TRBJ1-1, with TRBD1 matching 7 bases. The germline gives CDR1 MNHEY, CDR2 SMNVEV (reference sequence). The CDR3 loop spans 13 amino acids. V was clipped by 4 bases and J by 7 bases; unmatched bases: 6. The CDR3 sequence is CASSSYRGGEAFF. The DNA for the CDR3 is TGTGCCAGCAGTTCCTACAGGGGCGGTGAAGCTTTCTTT.

CDR3 amino acids: CASDSDGSNQPQHF. The CDR3 DNA is TGTGCCAGCGATTCCGATGGCAGCAATCAGCCCCAGCATTTT. The rearrangement joins TRBV7-9 to TRBJ1-5, with D uncertain. CDR1 is SEHNR, CDR2 FQNEAQ, per germline (reference sequence). Trimming shortened V by 8 bases and J by 1 base, and 12 bases separated the two germline ends. The CDR3 covers 14 residues.

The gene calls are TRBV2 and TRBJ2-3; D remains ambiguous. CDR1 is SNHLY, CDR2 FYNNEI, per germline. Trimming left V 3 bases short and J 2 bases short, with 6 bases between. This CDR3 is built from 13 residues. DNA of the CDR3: TGTGCCAGCAGTGACAGTTACACAGATACGCAGTATTTT. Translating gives CASSDSYTDTQYF.

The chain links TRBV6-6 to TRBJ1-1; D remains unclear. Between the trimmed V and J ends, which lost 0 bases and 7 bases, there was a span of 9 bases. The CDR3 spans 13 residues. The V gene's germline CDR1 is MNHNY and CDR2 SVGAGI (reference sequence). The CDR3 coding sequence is TGTGCCAGCAGTTACTCGCGAGGAAGTGAAGCTTTCTTT. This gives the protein CASSYSRGSEAFF.

The CDR3 sequence: CASSLSPENQPQHF. CDR3 DNA: TGTGCCAGCAGTTTATCGCCAGAAAATCAGCCCCAGCATTTT. The chain couples TRBV27 to TRBJ1-5; D is ambiguous. This CDR3 comprises 14 residues. Trimming shortened V by 0 bases and J by 4 bases, and 7 bases separated the two germline ends. The germline CDR1 and CDR2 sequences are MNHEY and SMNVEV (reference sequence).

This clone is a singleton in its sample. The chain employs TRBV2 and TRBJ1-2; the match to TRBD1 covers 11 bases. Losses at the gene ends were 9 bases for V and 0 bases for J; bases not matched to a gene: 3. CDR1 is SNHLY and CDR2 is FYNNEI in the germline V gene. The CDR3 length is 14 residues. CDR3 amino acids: CARRDRGTNYGYTF. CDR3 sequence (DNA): TGTGCCAGGAGGGACAGGGGGACTAACTATGGCTACACCTTC.

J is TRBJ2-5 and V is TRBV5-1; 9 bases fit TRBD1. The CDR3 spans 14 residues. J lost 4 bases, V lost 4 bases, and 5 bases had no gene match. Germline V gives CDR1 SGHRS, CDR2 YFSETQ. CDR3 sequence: CASSEGTGRETQYF. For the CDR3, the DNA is TGCGCCAGCAGCGAAGGGACAGGGAGAGAGACCCAGTACTTC.